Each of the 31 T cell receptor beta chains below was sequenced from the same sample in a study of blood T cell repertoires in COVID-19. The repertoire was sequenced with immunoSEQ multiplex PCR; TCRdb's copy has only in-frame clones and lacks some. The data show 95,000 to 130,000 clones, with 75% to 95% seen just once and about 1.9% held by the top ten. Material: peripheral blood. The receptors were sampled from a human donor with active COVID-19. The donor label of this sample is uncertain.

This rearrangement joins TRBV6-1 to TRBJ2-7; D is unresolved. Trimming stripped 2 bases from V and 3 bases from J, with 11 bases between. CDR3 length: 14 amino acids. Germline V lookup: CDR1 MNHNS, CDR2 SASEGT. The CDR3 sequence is CASSEQVALYEQYF. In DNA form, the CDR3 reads TGTGCCAGCAGTGAACAGGTTGCTCTCTACGAGCAGTACTTC.

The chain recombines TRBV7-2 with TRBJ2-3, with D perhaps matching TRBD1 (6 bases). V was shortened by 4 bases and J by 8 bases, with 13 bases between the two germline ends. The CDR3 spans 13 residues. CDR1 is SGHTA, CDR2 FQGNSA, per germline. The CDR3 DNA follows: TGTGCCAGCAGCTCCAGGGGACGGGGTACGCAGTATTTT. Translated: CASSSRGRGTQYF.

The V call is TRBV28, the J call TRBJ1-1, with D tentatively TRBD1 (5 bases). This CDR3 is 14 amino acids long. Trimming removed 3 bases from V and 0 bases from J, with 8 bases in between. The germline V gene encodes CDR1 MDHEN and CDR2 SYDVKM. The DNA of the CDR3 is TGTGCCAGCAGTTTGGGGGGATTGAACACTGAAGCTTTCTTT. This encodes CASSLGGLNTEAFF.

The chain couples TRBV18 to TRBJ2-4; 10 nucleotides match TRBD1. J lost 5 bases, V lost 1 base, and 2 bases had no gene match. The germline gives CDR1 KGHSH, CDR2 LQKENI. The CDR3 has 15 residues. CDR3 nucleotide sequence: TGTGCCAGCTCACCACTGGGGACAGGGGAAAACATTCAGTACTTC. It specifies CASSPLGTGENIQYF.

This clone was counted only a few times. The CDR3 loop reads CASSTGQAGLSGNTIYF. Written as DNA, the CDR3 is TGCGCCAGCAGCACCGGACAGGCAGGCCTCTCTGGAAACACCATATATTTT. This chain links TRBV5-1 with TRBJ1-3; the match to TRBD1 covers 7 bases. This CDR3 has 17 amino acids. J lost 0 bases, V lost 4 bases, and 10 bases had no gene match. Germline assignment: CDR1 SGHRS and CDR2 YFSETQ.

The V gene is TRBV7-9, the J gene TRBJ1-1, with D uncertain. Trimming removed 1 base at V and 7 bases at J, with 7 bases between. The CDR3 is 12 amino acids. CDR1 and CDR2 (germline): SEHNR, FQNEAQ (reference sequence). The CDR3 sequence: CASSLVGSEAFF. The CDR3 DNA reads TGTGCCAGCAGCTTAGTTGGCAGTGAAGCTTTCTTT.

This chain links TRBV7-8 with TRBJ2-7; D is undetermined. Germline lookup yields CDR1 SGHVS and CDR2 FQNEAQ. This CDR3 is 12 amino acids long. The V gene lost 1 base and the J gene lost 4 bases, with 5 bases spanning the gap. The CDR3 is CASSLVAYEQYF. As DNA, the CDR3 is TGTGCCAGCAGCTTAGTAGCATACGAGCAGTACTTC.

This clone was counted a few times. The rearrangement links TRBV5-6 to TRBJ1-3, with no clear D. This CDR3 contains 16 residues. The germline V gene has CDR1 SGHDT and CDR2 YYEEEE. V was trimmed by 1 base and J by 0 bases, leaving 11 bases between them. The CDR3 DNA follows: TGTGCCAGCAGCTTGCGGGCTGGGAGCTCTGGAAACACCATATATTTT. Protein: CASSLRAGSSGNTIYF.

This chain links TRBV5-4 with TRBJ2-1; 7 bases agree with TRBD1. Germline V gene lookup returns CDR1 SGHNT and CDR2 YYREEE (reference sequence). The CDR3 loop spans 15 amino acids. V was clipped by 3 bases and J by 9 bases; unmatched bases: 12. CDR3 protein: CASSSWTGYWSEQFF. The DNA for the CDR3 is TGTGCCAGCAGCTCATGGACAGGCTATTGGAGTGAGCAGTTCTTC.

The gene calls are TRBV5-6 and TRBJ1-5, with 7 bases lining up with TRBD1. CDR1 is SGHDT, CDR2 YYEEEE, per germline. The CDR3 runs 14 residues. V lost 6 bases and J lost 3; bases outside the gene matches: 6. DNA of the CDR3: TGTGCCAGCACCCCGGGACAGTACAATCAGCCCCAGCATTTT. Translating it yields CASTPGQYNQPQHF. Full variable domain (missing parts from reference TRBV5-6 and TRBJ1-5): DAGVTQSPTHLIKTRGQQVTLRCSPKSGHDTVSWYQQALGQGPQFIFQYYEEEERQRGNFPDRFSGHQFPNYSSELNVNALLLGDSALYLCASTPGQYNQPQHFGDGTRLSIL.

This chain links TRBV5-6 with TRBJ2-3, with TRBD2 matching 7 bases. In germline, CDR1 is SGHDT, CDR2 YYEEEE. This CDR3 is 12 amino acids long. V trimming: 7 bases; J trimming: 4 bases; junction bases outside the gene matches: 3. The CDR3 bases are TGTGCCAGCGGACTAGGCGCAGATACGCAGTATTTT. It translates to CASGLGADTQYF.

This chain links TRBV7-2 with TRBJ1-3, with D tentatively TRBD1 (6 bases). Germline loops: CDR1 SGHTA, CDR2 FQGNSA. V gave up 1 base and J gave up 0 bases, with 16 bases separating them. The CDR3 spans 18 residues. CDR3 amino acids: CASSLGFMGATSGNTIYF. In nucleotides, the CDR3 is TGTGCCAGCAGCTTAGGATTTATGGGGGCTACCTCTGGAAACACCATATATTTT.

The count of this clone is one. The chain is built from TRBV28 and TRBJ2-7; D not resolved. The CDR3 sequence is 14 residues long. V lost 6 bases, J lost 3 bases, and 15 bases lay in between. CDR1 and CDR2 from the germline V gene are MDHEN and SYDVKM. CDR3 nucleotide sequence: TGTGCCAGCAGCCGCAATATTCTGAGCTACGAGCAGTACTTC. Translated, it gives CASSRNILSYEQYF.

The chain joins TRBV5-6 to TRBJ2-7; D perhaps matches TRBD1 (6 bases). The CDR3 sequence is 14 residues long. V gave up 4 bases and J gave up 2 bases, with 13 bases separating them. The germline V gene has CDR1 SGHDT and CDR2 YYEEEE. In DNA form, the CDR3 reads TGTGCCAGCAGCCCCCTGACAGGAACCTACGAGCAGTACTTC. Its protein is CASSPLTGTYEQYF.

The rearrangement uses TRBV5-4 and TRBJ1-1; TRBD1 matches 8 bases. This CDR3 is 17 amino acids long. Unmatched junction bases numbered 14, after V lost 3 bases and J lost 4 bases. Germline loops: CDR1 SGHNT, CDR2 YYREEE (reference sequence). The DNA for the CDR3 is TGTGCCAGCAGCTCACAGGGGGGCTCGAGTAGGAGCACTGAAGCTTTCTTT. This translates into CASSSQGGSSRSTEAFF.

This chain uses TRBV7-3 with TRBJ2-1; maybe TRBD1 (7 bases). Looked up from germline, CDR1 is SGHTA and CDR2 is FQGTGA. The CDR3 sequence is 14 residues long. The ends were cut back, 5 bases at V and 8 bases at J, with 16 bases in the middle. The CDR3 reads CASSHTDREDEQFF. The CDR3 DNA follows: TGTGCCAGCAGCCACACCGACAGGGAGGATGAGCAGTTCTTC. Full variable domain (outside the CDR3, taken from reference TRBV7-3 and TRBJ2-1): GAGVSQTPSNKVTEKGKYVELRCDPISGHTALYWYRQSLGQGPEFLIYFQGTGAADDSGLPNDRFFAVRPEGSVSTLKIQRTERGDSAVYLCASSHTDREDEQFFGPGTRLTVL.

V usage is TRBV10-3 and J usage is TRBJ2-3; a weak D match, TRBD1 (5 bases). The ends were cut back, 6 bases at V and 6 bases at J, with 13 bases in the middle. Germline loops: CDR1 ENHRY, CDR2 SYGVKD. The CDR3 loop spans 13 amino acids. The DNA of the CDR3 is TGTGCCATCAGCGCACAGGAATCGGATACGCAGTATTTT. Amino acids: CAISAQESDTQYF.

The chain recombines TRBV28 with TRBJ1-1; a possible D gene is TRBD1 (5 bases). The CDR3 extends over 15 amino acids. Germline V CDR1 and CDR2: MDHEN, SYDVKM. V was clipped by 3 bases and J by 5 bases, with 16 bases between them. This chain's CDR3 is CASSFRRGRGTEAFF. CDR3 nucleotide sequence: TGTGCCAGCAGTTTTCGAAGGGGCAGAGGAACTGAAGCTTTCTTT.

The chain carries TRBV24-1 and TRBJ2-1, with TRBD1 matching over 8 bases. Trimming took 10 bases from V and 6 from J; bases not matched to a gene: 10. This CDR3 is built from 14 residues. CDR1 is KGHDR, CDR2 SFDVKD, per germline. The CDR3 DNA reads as TGTGCCACACTCACGGACAGGGCTCGCAATGAGCAGTTCTTC. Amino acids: CATLTDRARNEQFF.

CDR3 amino acids: CASSLGTGGRSSYGYTF. The CDR3, as DNA: TGTGCCAGCAGCTTAGGGACAGGGGGCAGATCGTCCTATGGCTACACCTTC. The gene calls are TRBV11-2 and TRBJ1-2, with 11 bases matching TRBD1. Looked up from germline, CDR1 is SGHAT and CDR2 is FQNNGV. This CDR3 has 17 residues. The ends lost 1 base at V and 4 bases at J; junction bases unmatched: 8.

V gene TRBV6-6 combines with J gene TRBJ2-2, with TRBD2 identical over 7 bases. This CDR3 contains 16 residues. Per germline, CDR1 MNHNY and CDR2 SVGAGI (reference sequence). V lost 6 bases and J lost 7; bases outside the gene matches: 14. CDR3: CASSRLALAIGGELFF. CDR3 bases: TGTGCCAGCAGCCGACTAGCTCTCGCGATTGGCGGGGAGCTGTTTTTT.

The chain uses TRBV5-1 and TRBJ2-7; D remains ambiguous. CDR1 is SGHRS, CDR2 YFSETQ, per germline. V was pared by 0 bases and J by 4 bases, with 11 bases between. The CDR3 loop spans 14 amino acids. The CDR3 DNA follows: TGCGCCAGCAGCTTGGGGCCCGATGTATACGAGCAGTACTTC. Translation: CASSLGPDVYEQYF.

In nucleotides, the CDR3 is TGTGCCAGCAGCCCAACGGAGTCGGGGGAGACCCAGTACTTC. Translating gives CASSPTESGETQYF. The chain uses TRBV12-1 and TRBJ2-5; the table's D call TRBD2 went unverified against the DNA. TRBV12-1 is noted as a pseudogene. There are 14 residues in the CDR3.

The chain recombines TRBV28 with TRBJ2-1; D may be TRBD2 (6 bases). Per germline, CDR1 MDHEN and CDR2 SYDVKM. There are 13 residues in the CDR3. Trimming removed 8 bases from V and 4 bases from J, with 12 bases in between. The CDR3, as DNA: TGTGCCAGCGGGGGAGGACCTTACAATGAGCAGTTCTTC. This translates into CASGGGPYNEQFF.

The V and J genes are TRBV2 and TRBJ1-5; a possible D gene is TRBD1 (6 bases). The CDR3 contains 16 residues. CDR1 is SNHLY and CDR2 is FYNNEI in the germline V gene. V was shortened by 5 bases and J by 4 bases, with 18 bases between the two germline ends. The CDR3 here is CASSLQSQGWNQPQHF. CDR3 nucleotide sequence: TGTGCCAGCAGTCTCCAATCACAGGGTTGGAATCAGCCCCAGCATTTT.

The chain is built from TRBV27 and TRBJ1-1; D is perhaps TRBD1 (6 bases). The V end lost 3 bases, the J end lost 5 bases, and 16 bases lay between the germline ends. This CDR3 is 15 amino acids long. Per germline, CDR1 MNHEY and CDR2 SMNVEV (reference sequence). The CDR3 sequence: CASSFGGARGTEAFF. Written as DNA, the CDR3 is TGTGCCAGCAGTTTCGGGGGGGCCCGAGGGACTGAAGCTTTCTTT.

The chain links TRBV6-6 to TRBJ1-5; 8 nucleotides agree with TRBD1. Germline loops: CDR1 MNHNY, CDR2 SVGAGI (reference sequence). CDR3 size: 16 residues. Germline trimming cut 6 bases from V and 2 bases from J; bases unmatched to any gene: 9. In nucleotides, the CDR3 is TGTGCCAGCAGCCGGGGACAGGTTAGCGGCAATCAGCCCCAGCATTTT. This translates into CASSRGQVSGNQPQHF.

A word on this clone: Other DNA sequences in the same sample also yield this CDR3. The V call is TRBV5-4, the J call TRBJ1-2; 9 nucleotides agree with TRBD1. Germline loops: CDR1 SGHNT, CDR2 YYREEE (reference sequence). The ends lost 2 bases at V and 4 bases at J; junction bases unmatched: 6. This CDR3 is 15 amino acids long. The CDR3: CASSFSTGGVYGYTF. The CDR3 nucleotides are TGTGCCAGCAGCTTTAGTACAGGGGGCGTCTATGGCTACACCTTC.

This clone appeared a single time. In DNA, the CDR3 is TGTGCCAGCAGCGTAGGGGGACAGGGGGGTGGCTACACCTTC. Encoded protein: CASSVGGQGGGYTF. This chain links TRBV9 with TRBJ1-2; TRBD1 aligns across 11 bases. The CDR3 spans 14 residues. Germline values: CDR1 SGDLS, CDR2 YYNGEE. The J segment lost 7 bases and the V segment lost 0 bases, leaving 2 bases of the junction unmatched.

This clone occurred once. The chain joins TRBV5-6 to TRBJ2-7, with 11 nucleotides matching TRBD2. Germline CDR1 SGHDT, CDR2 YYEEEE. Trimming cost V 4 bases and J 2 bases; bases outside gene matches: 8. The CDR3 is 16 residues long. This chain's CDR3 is CASSETGTSGPYEQYF. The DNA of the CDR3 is TGTGCCAGCAGCGAAACCGGGACTAGCGGCCCCTACGAGCAGTACTTC.

The chain's CDR3 is CASSQDLGQPNTEAFF. The CDR3 coding sequence is TGTGCCAGCAGCCAAGATCTAGGCCAGCCGAACACTGAAGCTTTCTTT. The rearrangement uses TRBV14 and TRBJ1-1; unclear D gene. Germline V gives CDR1 SGHDN, CDR2 FVKESK. V was trimmed by 0 bases and J by 1 base, leaving 12 bases between them. The CDR3 is made up of 16 amino acids.